This paragraph reports one T cell receptor beta chain. Its antigen is unknown. Both 60 Vbeta primers and 13 Jbeta primers went into the PCR. Profiling relied on immunoSEQ multiplex PCR, and the TCRdb table lists in-frame clones only, not all of them. The table includes roughly 200,000 clones, 75% to 85% detected once. The sample belongs to a study of cytomegalovirus exposure and HLA in healthy donors. Overall study findings and caveats: Later analysis demonstrated an association between a missense DCLRE1C variant and TCR beta V- and J-gene trimming. 87-base-pair reads could not separate some V segments, including TRBV6-2 and TRBV6-3. Sequencing depth across donors, presence/absence analyses assumed, was roughly uniform.

V was clipped by 3 bases and J by 6 bases, with 14 bases between them. The CDR3 contains 14 residues. The germline CDR1 and CDR2 sequences are GTSNPN and SVGIG (reference sequence). The chain uses TRBV30 and TRBJ2-2; unclear D gene. This TCR was sampled from a boy between 5 and 17 years old in good health and CMV-seronegative. Material: PBMCs. The CDR3 is CAWRTRGLAGELFF. The CDR3 bases are TGTGCCTGGAGGACCCGAGGTCTCGCCGGGGAGCTGTTTTTT.